This T cell receptor (beta chain) comes out of a study of T cells in Graves' hyperthyroidism and ophthalmopathy. Amplification of TCR beta CDR3 regions used RNA as the template. First-round RT-PCR of the TCR CDR3 relied on the HTBI primer set. TCRdb redid the calling of the multiplex PCR reads with MiXCR, one entry per CDR3 protein. The table has some 570,000 distinct CDR3 sequences, 15% to 20% seen once; the top ten hold 17%. Trimming took off 6 bases at V and 7 bases at J, with 18 bases between the two ends. This CDR3 is 14 amino acids long. Germline CDR1 is MNHNS and CDR2 is SASEGT. The chain joins TRBV6-1 to TRBJ1-2, with unresolved D. Sample: blood. The clonotype was recovered from a woman aged 18-29 years with Graves' ophthalmopathy. DNA of the CDR3: TGTGCCAGCAGGCCCCCGGATCCGCGGGGTGGCTACACCTTC. It yields the protein CASRPPDPRGGYTF.